Below, 22 T cell receptor beta chains from the same sample are listed, as sequenced in a study of blood T cell repertoires in COVID-19. The repertoire was sequenced with immunoSEQ multiplex PCR; TCRdb's copy has only in-frame clones and lacks some. The sample yields some 400,000 clones, more than 70% seen once. Sequencing was done on a sample of peripheral blood. These TCRs come from a woman in her sixties or seventies with COVID-19, enrolled during active disease.

The chain is built from TRBV5-1 and TRBJ2-1; D might be TRBD2 (5 bases). Germline V gene sequence: CDR1 SGHRS, CDR2 YFSETQ. Deletions cut 2 bases from V and 2 bases from J, with 8 bases between. This CDR3 is built from 14 residues. The CDR3 protein is CASSLSGTYNEQFF. The CDR3 bases are TGCGCCAGCAGCTTAAGCGGAACCTACAATGAGCAGTTCTTC.

The chain joins TRBV28 to TRBJ2-7; 8 bases are shared with TRBD1. The CDR3 extends over 14 amino acids. Germline V CDR1 and CDR2: MDHEN, SYDVKM. V trimming: 3 bases; J trimming: 4 bases; junction bases outside the gene matches: 5. The CDR3 sequence is CASSLIQGGYEQYF. The CDR3 DNA follows: TGTGCCAGCAGTTTGATACAGGGGGGATACGAGCAGTACTTC.

V and J are TRBV19 and TRBJ2-3; 7 bases are shared with TRBD2. The junction had 7 bases not matched to a gene; V was cut back by 5 bases and J by 2 bases. CDR1 and CDR2 (germline): LNHDA, SQIVND (reference sequence). CDR3 length: 15 amino acids. The CDR3 sequence: CASSSRGVVTDTQYF. CDR3 bases: TGTGCCAGTAGTTCACGGGGGGTTGTCACAGATACGCAGTATTTT.

The V call is TRBV7-3, the J call TRBJ2-1, with 10 positions matching TRBD1. Losses at the gene ends were 2 bases for V and 3 bases for J; bases not matched to a gene: 7. Germline assignment: CDR1 SGHTA and CDR2 FQGTGA. CDR3 length: 17 amino acids. This CDR3 is CASSLDDRGRFYNEQFF. CDR3 DNA: TGTGCCAGCAGCTTAGACGACAGGGGGCGATTCTACAATGAGCAGTTCTTC.

The rearrangement joins TRBV28 to TRBJ2-7, with D perhaps TRBD2 (5 bases). This CDR3 contains 13 residues. Looked up from germline, CDR1 is MDHEN and CDR2 is SYDVKM. Trimming removed 5 bases from V and 7 bases from J, with 15 bases in between. This CDR3 reads CASSLPGLREQYF. As DNA, the CDR3 is TGTGCCAGCAGTCTCCCGGGATTGAGGGAGCAGTACTTC.

The chain links TRBV2 to TRBJ2-5, with 14 nucleotides matching TRBD2. From germline, CDR1 is SNHLY and CDR2 FYNNEI. This CDR3 has 16 residues. V lost 6 bases, J lost 5 bases, and 8 bases stayed unmatched. The CDR3, as DNA: TGTGCCAGCAGACCGACTAGCGGGGGGGGCTCGGAGACCCAGTACTTC. The encoded protein is CASRPTSGGGSETQYF.

The gene calls are TRBV23-1 and TRBJ1-6; no clear D. TRBV23-1 is an ORF, and what it does is uncertain. There are 15 residues in the CDR3. V was cut by 8 bases and J by 3 bases, with 14 bases left in between. The CDR3 DNA is TGCGCCAGCCTTCCCCGTTCCTTCTATAATTCACCCCTCCACTTT. It specifies CASLPRSFYNSPLHF.

The gene calls are TRBV4-1 and TRBJ2-1, with D perhaps TRBD2 (6 bases). Trimming removed 0 bases at V and 0 bases at J, with 9 bases between. CDR3 size: 16 residues. Germline CDR1 reads MGHRA; CDR2 reads YSYEKL. The CDR3 nucleotides are TGCGCCAGCAGCCAAGAAAAGACTAGCTCCTACAATGAGCAGTTCTTC. It codes for CASSQEKTSSYNEQFF.

A few counts support this clone. The chain joins TRBV28 to TRBJ1-2, with 10 positions matching TRBD1. V shed 7 bases, J shed 4 bases, and the junction held 6 bases outside the gene matches. Germline loops: CDR1 MDHEN, CDR2 SYDVKM. The CDR3 consists of 14 residues. CDR3 protein: CASMGGQGGYGYTF. CDR3 coding DNA: TGTGCCAGCATGGGAGGACAGGGGGGCTATGGCTACACCTTC.

The V call is TRBV6-6, the J call TRBJ1-1; D not certain. V shed 4 bases and J shed 2 bases, with 8 bases lying between them. The germline gives CDR1 MNHNY, CDR2 SVGAGI (reference sequence). The CDR3 sequence is 13 residues long. For the CDR3, the DNA is TGTGCCAGCAGTTTCAGTATAAACACTGAAGCTTTCTTT. Its protein is CASSFSINTEAFF.

V gene TRBV2 combines with J gene TRBJ2-7; TRBD2 agrees at 12 bases. Trimming took 10 bases from V and 6 from J; bases not matched to a gene: 7. The CDR3 contains 13 residues. Germline V CDR1 and CDR2: SNHLY, FYNNEI. The DNA of the CDR3 is TGTGCCAACTCGGGACTAGCGGGTCGCGAGCAGTACTTC. Amino acid sequence: CANSGLAGREQYF.

The table lists this clone with a count of one. The CDR3 loop is CASSPFGGQGQETQYF. Written as DNA, the CDR3 is TGTGCCAGCAGCCCTTTCGGGGGACAGGGGCAAGAGACCCAGTACTTC. J is TRBJ2-5 and V is TRBV7-2; 10 positions agree with TRBD1. After removal of 5 bases from V and 2 bases from J, the junction contained 8 bases not matched to a gene. The CDR3 covers 16 residues. Per germline, CDR1 SGHTA and CDR2 FQGNSA.

A single count supports this clone. The genes are TRBV7-2 and TRBJ2-3; weak D call: TRBD2 (6 bases). V dropped 5 bases and J dropped 4 bases, with 13 bases sitting between them. Germline V CDR1 and CDR2: SGHTA, FQGNSA. This CDR3 contains 14 residues. In nucleotides, the CDR3 is TGTGCCAGCAGCGCCCCGACTAGTCCAGATACGCAGTATTTT. As protein: CASSAPTSPDTQYF.

The chain is built from TRBV27 and TRBJ2-7; the match to TRBD1 covers 10 bases. The ends lost 6 bases at V and 3 bases at J; junction bases unmatched: 5. Germline assignment: CDR1 MNHEY and CDR2 SMNVEV (reference sequence). The CDR3 has 14 residues. CDR3 DNA sequence: TGTGCCAGCAGGGTAAGGACAGGGGGCTACGAGCAGTACTTC. Protein sequence: CASRVRTGGYEQYF.

This clone showed up just a few times. This chain joins TRBV6-5 and TRBJ2-2, with D hard to call. CDR3 length equals 13 residues. Trimming left V 4 bases short and J 4 bases short, with 7 bases between. Germline CDR1 reads MNHEY; CDR2 reads SVGAGI. CDR3 coding DNA: TGTGCCAGCAGTTTTGGCAGCACCGGGGAGCTGTTTTTT. Translating gives CASSFGSTGELFF.

This rearrangement joins TRBV10-3 to TRBJ2-1; weak D call: TRBD1 (5 bases). The germline V gene encodes CDR1 ENHRY and CDR2 SYGVKD. V was shortened by 7 bases and J by 10 bases, with 17 bases between the two germline ends. CDR3 length: 13 residues. The CDR3 nucleotides read TGTGCCATCACCGGACAAGGCGGCAGGGAGCAGTTCTTC. Translation: CAITGQGGREQFF.

This rearrangement joins TRBV24-1 to TRBJ2-5, with TRBD1 identical over 10 bases. The CDR3 spans 16 residues. Trimming at V came to 1 base and at J to 3 bases, leaving 4 bases not matched to a gene. Germline V gives CDR1 KGHDR, CDR2 SFDVKD. CDR3 sequence reads: CATSDFPGTGEETQYF. In DNA, the CDR3 is TGTGCCACCAGTGATTTTCCCGGGACAGGGGAAGAGACCCAGTACTTC.

This chain joins TRBV6-5 and TRBJ2-7; 7 bases align to TRBD1. This CDR3 is 14 amino acids long. Looked up from germline, CDR1 is MNHEY and CDR2 is SVGAGI. V shed 6 bases, J shed 2 bases, and the junction held 7 bases outside the gene matches. This chain's CDR3 is CASSTGQAAYEQYF. CDR3 sequence (DNA): TGTGCCAGCAGCACAGGACAGGCAGCCTACGAGCAGTACTTC.

This clone was found a few times. This chain uses TRBV18 with TRBJ1-2; 8 nucleotides line up with TRBD1. The J segment lost 4 bases and the V segment lost 0 bases, leaving 10 bases of the junction unmatched. This CDR3 has 17 residues. Germline V lookup: CDR1 KGHSH, CDR2 LQKENI. CDR3 sequence reads: CASSPPPGTGVPYGYTF. CDR3 DNA sequence: TGTGCCAGCTCACCACCTCCCGGGACAGGTGTTCCCTATGGCTACACCTTC. Looking up the rest from reference TRBV18 and TRBJ1-2 gives the full variable domain: NAGVMQNPRHLVRRRGQEARLRCSPMKGHSHVYWYRQLPEEGLKFMVYLQKENIIDESGMPKERFSAEFPKEGPSILRIQQVVRGDSAAYFCASSPPPGTGVPYGYTFGSGTRLTVV.

This clone was picked up one time. This CDR3 is CASSQPPYSNQPQHF. CDR3 sequence (DNA): TGCGCCAGCAGCCAACCCCCCTATAGCAATCAGCCCCAGCATTTT. V is TRBV4-1 and J is TRBJ1-5; D remains unclear. V was cut by 2 bases and J by 0 bases, with 8 bases left in between. CDR1 and CDR2 from the germline V gene are MGHRA and YSYEKL. The CDR3 totals 15 residues.

J is TRBJ1-5 and V is TRBV6-5; maybe TRBD1 (6 bases). Trimming cost V 6 bases and J 5 bases, with 14 bases left between them. Germline values: CDR1 MNHEY, CDR2 SVGAGI. This CDR3 contains 14 residues. DNA for the CDR3: TGTGCCAGCAGGGGGGGGCTTGGGGATCAGCCCCAGCATTTT. Protein: CASRGGLGDQPQHF.

The chain couples TRBV7-3 to TRBJ2-3; possible D gene TRBD2, 6 bases. This CDR3 is built from 14 residues. V lost 5 bases and J 4 bases, leaving 13 bases between the germline ends. The germline V gene encodes CDR1 SGHTA and CDR2 FQGTGA. The CDR3 loop is CASSQTRVSDTQYF. CDR3 nucleotides: TGTGCCAGCAGCCAGACTAGGGTATCAGATACGCAGTATTTT. Full variable domain (remainder filled in from reference TRBV7-3 and TRBJ2-3): GAGVSQTPSNKVTEKGKYVELRCDPISGHTALYWYRQSLGQGPEFLIYFQGTGAADDSGLPNDRFFAVRPEGSVSTLKIQRTERGDSAVYLCASSQTRVSDTQYFGPGTRLTVL.